This TCR beta chain is from a study of graft-versus-host responses after intestinal transplantation. Looking at the study overall: Isolated intestinal, liver-intestinal, or multivisceral transplants were what recipients had. Tacrolimus and steroids were given for three to four years to all recipients after anti-thymocyte globulin induction.

Assay used: immunoSEQ multiplex PCR; TCRdb lists only in-frame clones, some missing. Among 90,000 to 130,000 clones listed, 93% were seen once. The study's findings and limits: GvH clones appeared in recipient marrow, some first in ileum or blood. GvH clone levels peaked in circulation, and this peak was associated with early post-transplant HvG declines.

Turning to this clone: Its target is unknown.

Germline values: CDR1 SQVTM, CDR2 ANQGSEA. There are 14 residues in the CDR3. Between the trimmed V and J ends, which lost 5 bases and 5 bases, there was a span of 15 bases. Sequenced material: unstimulated CD8+ T cells sorted from spleen or lymph node cells, taken before intestinal transplant. The V gene is TRBV29-1, the J gene TRBJ1-4, with D perhaps TRBD1 (5 bases). This receptor was obtained from a human donor who received an intestinal transplant. CDR3 bases: TGCAGCGTTCCCCATGGGACGGGGAATGAAAAACTGTTTTTT. Translation gives CSVPHGTGNEKLFF.